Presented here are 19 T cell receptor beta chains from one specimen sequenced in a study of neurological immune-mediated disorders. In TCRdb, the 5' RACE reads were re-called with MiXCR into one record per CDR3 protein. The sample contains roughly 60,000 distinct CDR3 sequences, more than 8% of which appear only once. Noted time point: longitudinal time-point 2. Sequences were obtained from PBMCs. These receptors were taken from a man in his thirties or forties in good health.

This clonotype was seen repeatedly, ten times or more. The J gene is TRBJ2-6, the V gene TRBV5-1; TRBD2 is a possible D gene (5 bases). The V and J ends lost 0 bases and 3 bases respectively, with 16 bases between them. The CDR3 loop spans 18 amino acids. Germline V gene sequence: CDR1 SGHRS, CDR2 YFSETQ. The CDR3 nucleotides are TGCGCCAGCAGCTTGGGAGGGCCGCCTTCGGATGGGGCCAACGTCCTGACTTTC. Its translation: CASSLGGPPSDGANVLTF.

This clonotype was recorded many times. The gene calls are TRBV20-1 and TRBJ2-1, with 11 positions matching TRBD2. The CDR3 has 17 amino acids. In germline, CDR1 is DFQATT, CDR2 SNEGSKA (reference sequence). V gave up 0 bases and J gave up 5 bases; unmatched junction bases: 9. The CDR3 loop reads CSARDPTGTSGDNEQFF. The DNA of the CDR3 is TGCAGTGCTAGAGATCCGACGGGGACTAGCGGCGACAATGAGCAGTTCTTC.

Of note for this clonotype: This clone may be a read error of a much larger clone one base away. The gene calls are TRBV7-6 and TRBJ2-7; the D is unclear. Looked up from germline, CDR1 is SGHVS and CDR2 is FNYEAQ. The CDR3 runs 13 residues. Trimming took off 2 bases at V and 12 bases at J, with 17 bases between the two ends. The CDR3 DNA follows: TGTGCCAGCAGCTTACCCCGGACCCCGAGAGTGTACTTC. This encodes CASSLPRTPRVYF.

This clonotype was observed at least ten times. The CDR3 spells CASSLSGRGLETQYF. DNA of the CDR3: TGTGCCAGCAGTTTATCGGGCAGGGGGCTAGAGACCCAGTACTTC. V is TRBV28 and J is TRBJ2-5; the match to TRBD1 covers 8 bases. The CDR3 length is 15 residues. Germline assignment: CDR1 MDHEN and CDR2 SYDVKM. V was pared by 1 base and J by 4 bases, with 5 bases of the junction left unmatched.

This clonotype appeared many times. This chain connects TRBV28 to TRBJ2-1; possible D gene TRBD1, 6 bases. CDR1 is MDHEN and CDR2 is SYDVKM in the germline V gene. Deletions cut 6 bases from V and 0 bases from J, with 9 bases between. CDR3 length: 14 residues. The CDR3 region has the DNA TGTGCCAGCAGCCCGGGACACTCCTACAATGAGCAGTTCTTC. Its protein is CASSPGHSYNEQFF.

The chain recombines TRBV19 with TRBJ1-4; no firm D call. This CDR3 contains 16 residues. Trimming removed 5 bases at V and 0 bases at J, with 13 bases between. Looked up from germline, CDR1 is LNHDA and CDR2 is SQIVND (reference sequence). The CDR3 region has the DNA TGTGCCAGTAGTCCGATTCCCCGGACAACTAATGAAAAACTGTTTTTT. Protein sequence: CASSPIPRTTNEKLFF.

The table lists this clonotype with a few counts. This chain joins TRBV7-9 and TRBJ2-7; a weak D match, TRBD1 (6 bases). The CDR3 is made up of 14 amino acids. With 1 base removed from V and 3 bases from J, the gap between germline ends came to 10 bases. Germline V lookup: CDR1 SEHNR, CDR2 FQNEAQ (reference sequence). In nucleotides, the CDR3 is TGTGCCAGCAGCTTAGAACAGGGTAACTACGAGCAGTACTTC. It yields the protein CASSLEQGNYEQYF.

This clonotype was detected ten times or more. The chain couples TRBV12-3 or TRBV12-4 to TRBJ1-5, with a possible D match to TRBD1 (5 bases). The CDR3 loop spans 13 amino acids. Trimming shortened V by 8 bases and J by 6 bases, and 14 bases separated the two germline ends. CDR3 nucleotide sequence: TGTGCCAGCCACCCCGGCGGGGGTCAGCCCCAGCATTTT. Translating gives CASHPGGGQPQHF.

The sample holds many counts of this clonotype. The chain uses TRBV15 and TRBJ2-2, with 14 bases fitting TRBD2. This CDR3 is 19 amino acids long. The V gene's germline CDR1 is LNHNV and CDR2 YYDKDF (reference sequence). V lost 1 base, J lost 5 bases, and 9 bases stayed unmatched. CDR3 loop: CATSRGLTSGRVQTGELFF. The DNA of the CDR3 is TGTGCCACCAGCAGAGGGTTGACTAGCGGGAGGGTGCAGACCGGGGAGCTGTTTTTT. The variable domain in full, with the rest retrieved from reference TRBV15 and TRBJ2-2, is DAMVIQNPRYQVTQFGKPVTLSCSQTLNHNVMYWYQQKSSQAPKLLFHYYDKDFNNEADTPDNFQSRRPNTSFCFLDIRSPGLGDTAMYLCATSRGLTSGRVQTGELFFGEGSRLTVL.

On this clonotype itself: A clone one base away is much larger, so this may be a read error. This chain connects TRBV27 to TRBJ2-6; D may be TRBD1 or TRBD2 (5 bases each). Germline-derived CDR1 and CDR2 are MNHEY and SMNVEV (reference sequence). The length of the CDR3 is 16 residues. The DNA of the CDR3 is TGTGCCAGCAGTCCACCCTTCGTGTCCGGGGCCAACATCCTGACTTTC. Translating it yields CASSPPFVSGANILTF.

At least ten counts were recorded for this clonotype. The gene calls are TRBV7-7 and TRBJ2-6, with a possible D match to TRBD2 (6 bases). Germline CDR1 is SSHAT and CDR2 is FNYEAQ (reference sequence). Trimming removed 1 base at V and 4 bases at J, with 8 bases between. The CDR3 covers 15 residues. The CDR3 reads CASSLGAGGANVLTF. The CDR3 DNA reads TGTGCCAGCAGCTTAGGCGCGGGGGGGGCCAACGTCCTGACTTTC.

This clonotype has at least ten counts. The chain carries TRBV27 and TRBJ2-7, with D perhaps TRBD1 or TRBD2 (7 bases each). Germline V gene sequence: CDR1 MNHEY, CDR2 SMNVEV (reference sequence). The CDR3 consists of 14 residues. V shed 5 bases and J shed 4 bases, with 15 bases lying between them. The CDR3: CASSPSQGGYEQYF. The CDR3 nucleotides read TGTGCCAGCAGTCCCAGCCAGGGGGGGTACGAGCAGTACTTC.

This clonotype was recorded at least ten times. CDR3 bases: TGTGCCAGCAGTTTACCCCCCTCGATTGAGCAGTTCTTC. It specifies CASSLPPSIEQFF. The chain employs TRBV12-3 or TRBV12-4 and TRBJ2-1; D gene uncertain. V was shortened by 2 bases and J by 9 bases, with 11 bases between the two germline ends. The CDR3 covers 13 residues.

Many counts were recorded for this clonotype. This CDR3 reads CASSSIQGPKAYSNQPQHF. CDR3 coding DNA: TGTGCCAGCAGCTCAATACAGGGGCCGAAGGCCTATAGCAATCAGCCCCAGCATTTT. V gene TRBV5-6 combines with J gene TRBJ1-5; 7 bases agree with TRBD1. V lost 3 bases to trimming and J lost 0 bases; unmatched junction nucleotides: 15. This CDR3 spans 19 amino acids. Looked up from germline, CDR1 is SGHDT and CDR2 is YYEEEE.

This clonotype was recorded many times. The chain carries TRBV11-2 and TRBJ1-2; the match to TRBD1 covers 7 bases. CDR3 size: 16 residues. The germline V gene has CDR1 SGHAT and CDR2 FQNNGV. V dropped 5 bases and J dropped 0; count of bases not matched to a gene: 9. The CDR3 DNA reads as TGTGCCAGCAGCGGTAACAGGGGCGCCACTAACTATGGCTACACCTTC. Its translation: CASSGNRGATNYGYTF.

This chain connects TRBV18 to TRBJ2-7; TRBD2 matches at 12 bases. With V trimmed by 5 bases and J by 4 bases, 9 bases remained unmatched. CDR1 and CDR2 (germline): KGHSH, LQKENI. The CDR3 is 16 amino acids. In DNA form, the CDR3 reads TGTGCCAGCTCAGAGCCTAGCGGGAGGGCCGGGTACGAGCAGTACTTC. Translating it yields CASSEPSGRAGYEQYF.

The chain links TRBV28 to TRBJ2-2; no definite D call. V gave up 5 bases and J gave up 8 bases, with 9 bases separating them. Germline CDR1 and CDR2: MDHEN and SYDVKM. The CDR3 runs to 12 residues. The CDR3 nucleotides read TGTGCCAGCAGTCCCCGTTTAGGGGAGCTGTTTTTT. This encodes CASSPRLGELFF.

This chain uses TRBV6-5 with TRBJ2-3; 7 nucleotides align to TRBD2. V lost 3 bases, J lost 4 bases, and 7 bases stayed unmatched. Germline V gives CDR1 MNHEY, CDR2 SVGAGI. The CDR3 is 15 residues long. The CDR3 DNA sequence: TGTGCCAGCAGTTATTTTGCGGGGGACGCAGATACGCAGTATTTT. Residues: CASSYFAGDADTQYF.

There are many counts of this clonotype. CDR3 nucleotides: TGTGCCAGTTGGGCAACCCAAGGGGGAGGCTACACCTTC. It translates to CASWATQGGGYTF. V gene TRBV19 combines with J gene TRBJ1-2; possibly TRBD1 for D (6 bases). This CDR3 comprises 13 residues. The V gene's germline CDR1 is LNHDA and CDR2 SQIVND (reference sequence). V was cut by 8 bases and J by 8 bases, with 18 bases left in between.